One and the same sample provided the 6 T cell receptor beta chains below, sequenced in a study of OX40 agonist ivuxolimab in advanced cancers. Clones were read by immunoSEQ multiplex PCR, and TCRdb kept only the in-frame ones, dropping some. The table has about 82,000 clones, less than 85% seen once. The sequenced sample was CD4+ or CD8+ T cells sorted from blood, obtained in a trial of the OX40 agonist ivuxolimab. The receptors stem from an adult with an advanced solid tumor such as melanoma, head and neck, liver or kidney cancer.

DNA of the CDR3: TGCGCCAGCAGCTTAACTAGCGGGGAGTACCAAGAGACCCAGTACTTC. It specifies CASSLTSGEYQETQYF. This chain uses TRBV5-1 with TRBJ2-5; TRBD2 matches 10 bases. CDR1 is SGHRS, CDR2 YFSETQ, per germline. V dropped 2 bases and J dropped 0; count of bases not matched to a gene: 4. The CDR3 is 16 amino acids.

This chain uses TRBV4-3 with TRBJ2-3, with 11 bases aligning to TRBD2. The J segment lost 6 bases and the V segment lost 0 bases, leaving 5 bases of the junction unmatched. Per germline, CDR1 LGHNA and CDR2 YSLEER. The CDR3 covers 16 residues. In DNA, the CDR3 is TGCGCCAGCAGCCAAGATGTAGCGGGGGGGGTTGATACGCAGTATTTT. It yields the protein CASSQDVAGGVDTQYF.

The chain recombines TRBV6-5 with TRBJ2-2; 8 bases match TRBD2. The CDR3 covers 14 residues. V lost 6 bases and J lost 8; bases outside the gene matches: 8. The V gene's germline CDR1 is MNHEY and CDR2 SVGAGI. For the CDR3, the DNA is TGTGCCAGCAGAGCATATAGCGGGGTTGGGGAGCTGTTTTTT. Protein: CASRAYSGVGELFF.

The V and J genes are TRBV15 and TRBJ1-4; 9 nucleotides agree with TRBD1. The germline gives CDR1 LNHNV, CDR2 YYDKDF (reference sequence). Germline trimming cut 6 bases from V and 7 bases from J; bases unmatched to any gene: 6. The CDR3 covers 14 residues. CDR3 sequence: CATREQGAFEKLFF. In nucleotides, the CDR3 is TGTGCCACCAGAGAACAGGGGGCATTTGAAAAACTGTTTTTT.

This sequence joins TRBV19 and TRBJ1-5, with a tentative D call TRBD1 (6 bases). The ends were cut back, 4 bases at V and 4 bases at J, with 14 bases in the middle. This CDR3 region has 15 residues. CDR1 is LNHDA and CDR2 is SQIVND in the germline V gene (reference sequence). DNA of the CDR3: TGTGCCAGTAGTAGCAACAGGGATGGTAATCAGCCCCAGCATTTT. Its protein product is CASSSNRDGNQPQHF. The entire variable domain, with the rest obtained from reference TRBV19 and TRBJ1-5, is as follows: DGGITQSPKYLFRKEGQNVTLSCEQNLNHDAMYWYRQDPGQGLRLIYYSQIVNDFQKGDIAEGYSVSREKKESFPLTVTSAQKNPTAFYLCASSSNRDGNQPQHFGDGTRLSIL.

The V gene is TRBV7-8, the J gene TRBJ2-2, with D perhaps TRBD2 (6 bases). Trimming removed 2 bases from V and 6 bases from J, with 13 bases in between. Germline CDR1 SGHVS, CDR2 FQNEAQ. There are 15 residues in the CDR3. CDR3 sequence: CASSLSAGRAGELFF. The CDR3 DNA reads as TGTGCCAGCAGCTTATCGGCGGGAAGGGCCGGGGAGCTGTTTTTT.